This T cell receptor beta chain was obtained from a study of shared clonotypes between healthy human individuals. Each donor was a Caucasian adult residing in Nashville, Tennessee. Assay: immunoSEQ multiplex PCR; the TCRdb copy retains only in-frame clones and omits some. The table has more than 2 million clones, 90% to 95% seen once. The germline CDR1 and CDR2 sequences are MNHNS and SASEGT. The V and J ends lost 1 base and 8 bases, in that order; junction bases with no gene match: 10. This CDR3 region has 15 residues. The sequenced sample was naive CD4+ T cells sorted from blood. As for subset: CD45RA+ positively selected. The clonotype originates from a man aged 18 to 30 in good health. V is TRBV6-1 and J is TRBJ1-1; TRBD1 matches 7 bases. CDR3 residues: CASSEVWIRGGEAFF. The DNA of the CDR3 is TGTGCCAGCAGTGAAGTCTGGATCAGGGGGGGCGAAGCTTTCTTT.